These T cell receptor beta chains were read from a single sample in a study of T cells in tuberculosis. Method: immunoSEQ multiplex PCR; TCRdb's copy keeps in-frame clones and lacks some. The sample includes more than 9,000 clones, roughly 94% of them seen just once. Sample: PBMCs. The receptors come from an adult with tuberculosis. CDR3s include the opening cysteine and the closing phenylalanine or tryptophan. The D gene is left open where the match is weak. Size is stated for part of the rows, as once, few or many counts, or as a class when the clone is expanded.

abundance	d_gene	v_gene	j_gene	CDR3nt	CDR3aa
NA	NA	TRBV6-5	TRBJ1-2	TGTGCCAGCAGCTTGAGCCAGGGTCACTATGGCTACACCTTC	CASSLSQGHYGYTF
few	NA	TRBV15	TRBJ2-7	TGTGCCACCAGCAGAGACCGACCAGGGGCTGGAACCTACGAGCAGTACTTC	CATSRDRPGAGTYEQYF
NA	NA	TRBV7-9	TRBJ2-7	TGTGCCAGCAGCTCCCCCCTCGAGGACGAGCAGTACTTC	CASSSPLEDEQYF
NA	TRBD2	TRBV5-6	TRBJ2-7	TGTGCCAGCTGGGGAGCCGGGACTAGCGGGAACGAGCAGTACTTC	CASWGAGTSGNEQYF
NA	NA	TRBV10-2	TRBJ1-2	TGCGCCAGCAGTGATGCCAGGAACTATGGCTACACCTTC	CASSDARNYGYTF
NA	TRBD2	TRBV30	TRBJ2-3	TGTGCCAGGAGCCCCGCGGGGGCAGATACGCAGTATTTT	CARSPAGADTQYF
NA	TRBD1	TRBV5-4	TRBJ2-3	TGTGCCAGCAGCTTACAGGGGGCTGAAGATACGCAGTATTTT	CASSLQGAEDTQYF
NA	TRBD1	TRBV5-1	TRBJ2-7	TGCGCCAGCAGCCCACGGACAGGGAAGGGTTACGAGCAGTACTTC	CASSPRTGKGYEQYF
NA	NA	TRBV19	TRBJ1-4	TGTGCCAGTAGTATAGGCGGGGGGCGAGGTGAAAAACTGTTTTTT	CASSIGGGRGEKLFF
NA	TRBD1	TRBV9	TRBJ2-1	TGTGCCAGCAGCACCGGGACAGTAACTGAGCAGTTCTTC	CASSTGTVTEQFF
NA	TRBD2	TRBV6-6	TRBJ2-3	TGTGCCAGCAGACTAGCGGGAGGGGGCGCAGATACGCAGTATTTT	CASRLAGGGADTQYF
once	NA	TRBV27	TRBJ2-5	TGTGCCAGCAGTTTTGCGGGGGCCCAGGAGACCCAGTACTTC	CASSFAGAQETQYF
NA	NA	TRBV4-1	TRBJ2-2	TGCGCCAGCAGCCAGGGGGGCGGGGAGCTGTTTTTT	CASSQGGGELFF
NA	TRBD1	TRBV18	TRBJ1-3	TGTGCCAGCTCTCCGGGACAGGACCGAAACACCATATATTTT	CASSPGQDRNTIYF
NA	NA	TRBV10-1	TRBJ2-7	TGCGCCAGCAGTGATGTCTCAGGGAAGAGCCTGGCCAGAGAGCAGTACTTC	CASSDVSGKSLAREQYF
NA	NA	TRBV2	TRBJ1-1	TGTGCCAGCAGAATGGGGGGGCGGAACACTGAAGCTTTCTTT	CASRMGGRNTEAFF
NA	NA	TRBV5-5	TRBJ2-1	TGTGCCAGCAGCTTTGGACTAACTGACAATGAGCAGTTCTTC	CASSFGLTDNEQFF
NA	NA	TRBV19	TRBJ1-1	TGTGCCAGTAGTATAGGACCCCCCCAGGGAGCTTTCTTT	CASSIGPPQGAFF
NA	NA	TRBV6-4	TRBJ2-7	TGTGCCAGCAGTCCGACAGGCGATTCCTACGAGCAGTACTTC	CASSPTGDSYEQYF
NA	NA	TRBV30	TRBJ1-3	TGTGCCTGGAGTGGAGGGTTGGGAAGCACCATATATTTT	CAWSGGLGSTIYF
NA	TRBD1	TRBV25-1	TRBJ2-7	TGTGCCAGCAGTGAGACACCGGGACAGGGGGTAACCGAGCAGTACTTC	CASSETPGQGVTEQYF
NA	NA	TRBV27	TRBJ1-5	TGTGCCAGCAGTTTATTCGGGAATCAGCCCCAGCATTTT	CASSLFGNQPQHF
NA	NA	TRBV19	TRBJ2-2	TGTGCCAGTAGTACCCTCACAGGGAGACCGACCGGGGAGCTGTTTTTT	CASSTLTGRPTGELFF
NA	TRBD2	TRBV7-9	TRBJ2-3	TGTGCCAGCAGCTTAGGACTAGCGGGAGGCACAGATACGCAGTATTTT	CASSLGLAGGTDTQYF